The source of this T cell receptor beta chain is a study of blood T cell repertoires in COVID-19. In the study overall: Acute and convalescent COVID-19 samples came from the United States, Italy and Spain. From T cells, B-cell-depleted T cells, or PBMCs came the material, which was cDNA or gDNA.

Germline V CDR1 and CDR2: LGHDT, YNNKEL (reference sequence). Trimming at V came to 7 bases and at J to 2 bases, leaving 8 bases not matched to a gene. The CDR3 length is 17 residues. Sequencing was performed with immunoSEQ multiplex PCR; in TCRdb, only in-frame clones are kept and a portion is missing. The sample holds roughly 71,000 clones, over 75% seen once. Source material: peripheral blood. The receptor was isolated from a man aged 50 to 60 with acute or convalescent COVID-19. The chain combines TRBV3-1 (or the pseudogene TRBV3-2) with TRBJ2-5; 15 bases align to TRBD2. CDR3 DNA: TGTGCCAGCACCGAGTCCGGACTAGCGGGGGGGCAAGAGACCCAGTACTTC. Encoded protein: CASTESGLAGGQETQYF.